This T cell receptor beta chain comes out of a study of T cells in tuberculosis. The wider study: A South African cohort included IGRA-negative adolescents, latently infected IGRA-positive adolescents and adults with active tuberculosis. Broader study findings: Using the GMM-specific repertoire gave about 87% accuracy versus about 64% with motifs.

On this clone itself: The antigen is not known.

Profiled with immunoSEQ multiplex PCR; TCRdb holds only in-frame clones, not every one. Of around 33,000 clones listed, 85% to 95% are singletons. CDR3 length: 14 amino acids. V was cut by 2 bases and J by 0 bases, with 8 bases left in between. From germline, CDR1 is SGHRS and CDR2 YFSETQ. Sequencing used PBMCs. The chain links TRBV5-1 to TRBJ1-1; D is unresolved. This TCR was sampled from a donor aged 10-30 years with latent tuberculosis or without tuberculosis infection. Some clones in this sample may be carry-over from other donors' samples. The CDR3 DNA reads TGCGCCAGCAGCTTCAACACCTTGAACACTGAAGCTTTCTTT. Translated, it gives CASSFNTLNTEAFF. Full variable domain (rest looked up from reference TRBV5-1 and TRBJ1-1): KAGVTQTPRYLIKTRGQQVTLSCSPISGHRSVSWYQQTPGQGLQFLFEYFSETQRNKGNFPGRFSGRQFSNSRSEMNVSTLELGDSALYLCASSFNTLNTEAFFGQGTRLTVV.